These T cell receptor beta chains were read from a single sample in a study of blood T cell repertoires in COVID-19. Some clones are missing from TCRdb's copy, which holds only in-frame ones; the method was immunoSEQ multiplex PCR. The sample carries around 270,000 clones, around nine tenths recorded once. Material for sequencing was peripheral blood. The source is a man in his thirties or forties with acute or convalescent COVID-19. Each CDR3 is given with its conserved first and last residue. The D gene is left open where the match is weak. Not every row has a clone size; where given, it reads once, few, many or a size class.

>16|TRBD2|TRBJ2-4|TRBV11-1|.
TGTGCCAGCAGCTCGGGACTAGCGGTAGCCAAAAACATTCAGTACTTC
CASSSGLAVAKNIQYF
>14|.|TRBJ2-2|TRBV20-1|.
TGCAGTGCTAGTAGCGGCTTCAACACCGGGGAGCTGTTTTTT
CSASSGFNTGELFF
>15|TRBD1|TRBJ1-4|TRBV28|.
TGTGCCAGCAGCTCCCCGGGACAGGGCTGGGAAAAACTGTTTTTT
CASSSPGQGWEKLFF
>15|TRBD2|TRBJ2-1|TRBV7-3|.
TGTGCCAGCAGCTTTTTACGGCGGGAGAGATATGAGCAGTTCTTC
CASSFLRRERYEQFF
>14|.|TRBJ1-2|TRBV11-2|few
TGTGCCAGCAGCTTAGAGGTTGAGGAATATGGCTACACCTTC
CASSLEVEEYGYTF
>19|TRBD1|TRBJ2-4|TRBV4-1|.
TGCGCCAGCAGCCAGGGGACAGGGGGCGTATGGCGAACCAAAAACATTCAGTACTTC
CASSQGTGGVWRTKNIQYF
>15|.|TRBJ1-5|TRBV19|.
TGTGCCAGCCTTGTGGGGCCTACCAGCAATCAGCCCCAGCATTTT
CASLVGPTSNQPQHF
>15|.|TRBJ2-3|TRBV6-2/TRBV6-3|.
TGTGCCAGCAGTAATTACAGGGATAGCACAGATACGCAGTATTTT
CASSNYRDSTDTQYF
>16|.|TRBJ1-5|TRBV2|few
TGTGCCAGCAGTGAAGCGGGTACAGGCTGGACCCAGCCCCAGCATTTT
CASSEAGTGWTQPQHF
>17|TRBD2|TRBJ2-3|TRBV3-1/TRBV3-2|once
TGTGCCAGCAGCCAAGGGTTAGCGGGGGGGCGGGCAGATACGCAGTATTTT
CASSQGLAGGRADTQYF
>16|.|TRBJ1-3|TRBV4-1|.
TGCGCCAGCAGCCAAGATGTGGCTAGCTCTGGAAACACCATATATTTT
CASSQDVASSGNTIYF
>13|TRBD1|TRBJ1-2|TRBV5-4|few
TGTGCCAGCAGCATACAGGGGGGCGATGGCTACACCTTC
CASSIQGGDGYTF
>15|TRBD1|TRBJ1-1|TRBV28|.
TGTGCCAGCAGCCTTACACAGGGGGCGAACACTGAAGCTTTCTTT
CASSLTQGANTEAFF
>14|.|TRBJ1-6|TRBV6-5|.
TGTGCCACCCGGAGGGGCTCCTATAATTCACCCCTCCACTTT
CATRRGSYNSPLHF
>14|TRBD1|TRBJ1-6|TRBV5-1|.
TGCGCCAGCAGCACGGGACAGGCTTATTCACCCCTCCACTTT
CASSTGQAYSPLHF
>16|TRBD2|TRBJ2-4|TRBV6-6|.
TGTGCCAGCAGACGCGGGACTAGCGGGGGAAAAAACATTCAGTACTTC
CASRRGTSGGKNIQYF
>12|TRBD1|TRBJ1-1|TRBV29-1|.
TGCAGCGGGGGACAGGGAGTAACTGAAGCTTTCTTT
CSGGQGVTEAFF
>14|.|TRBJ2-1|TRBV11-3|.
TGTGCCAGCAGCTTTGAACAGGGTTCCAATGAGCAGTTCTTC
CASSFEQGSNEQFF